What follows describes a single T cell receptor (beta chain). Its antigen is unknown. The V end was cut by 5 bases, the J end by 0 bases, with 13 bases between. The CDR3 is 15 residues long. The germline CDR1 and CDR2 sequences are LNHDA and SQIVND (reference sequence). This record comes from a study of T cell responses to AZD1222 COVID-19 vaccine. Study details: Pooling covered second doses at about 4 or about 12 weeks.

Profiling relied on immunoSEQ multiplex PCR, and the TCRdb table lists in-frame clones only, not all of them. Counted here are fewer than 200,000 clones, 85% to 90% occurring once; the ten biggest clones make up 1.5% to 2%. Study outcomes and limitations: Every sample of the repertoires postdated the peak T cell response.

The material was peripheral blood, obtained on day 0 of AZD1222 vaccination. This receptor was taken from an adult in good health. The chain combines TRBV19 with TRBJ1-1; D unresolved. CDR3: CASSAVRVVNTEAFF. For the CDR3, the DNA is TGTGCCAGTAGTGCCGTTCGGGTTGTGAACACTGAAGCTTTCTTT. Drawing the rest from reference TRBV19 and TRBJ1-1, the complete variable domain is DGGITQSPKYLFRKEGQNVTLSCEQNLNHDAMYWYRQDPGQGLRLIYYSQIVNDFQKGDIAEGYSVSREKKESFPLTVTSAQKNPTAFYLCASSAVRVVNTEAFFGQGTRLTVV.